These T cell receptor beta chains were read from a single sample in a study of technical replicates of blood from a few donors. Measured with immunoSEQ multiplex PCR; TCRdb has only the in-frame clones, and not every one. This repertoire shows 50,000 to 80,000 clones, about 88% found once; its top ten account for about 5%. The sample comprised PBMCs. These receptors all stem from a human donor in good health. Some clones in this sample may be carry-over from other donors' samples. Both conserved end residues are part of each CDR3. Fields, in order: D gene, J gene, clone size, V gene, CDR3 length, CDR3 protein, CDR3 DNA. The D gene is left open where the match is weak. Clone size is not always given. Where it is, it says once, few, many or a class for expanded clones.

NA	TRBJ2-7	NA	TRBV7-9	14	CASSGRGSSYEQYF	TGTGCCAGCAGCGGGCGGGGTTCCTCCTACGAGCAGTACTTC
TRBD1	TRBJ2-3	NA	TRBV5-4	16	CASSSRDRGRTDTQYF	TGTGCCAGCAGCTCCCGGGACAGGGGGCGGACAGATACGCAGTATTTT
TRBD2	TRBJ2-7	NA	TRBV7-9	14	CASSYGREVDEQYF	TGTGCCAGCAGCTACGGACGGGAGGTCGACGAGCAGTACTTC
TRBD1	TRBJ1-1	NA	TRBV28	14	CASSSTGVNTEAFF	TGTGCCAGCAGTTCGACAGGGGTGAACACTGAAGCTTTCTTT
TRBD1	TRBJ2-1	NA	TRBV7-3	14	CASSFAGGFNEQFF	TGTGCCAGCAGCTTCGCAGGGGGCTTCAATGAGCAGTTCTTC
NA	TRBJ2-1	NA	TRBV10-3	14	CAISVGSTYNEQFF	TGTGCCATCAGCGTCGGGAGTACCTACAATGAGCAGTTCTTC
TRBD1	TRBJ2-2	NA	TRBV28	14	CASLRGGNTGELFF	TGTGCCAGCTTAAGAGGGGGCAACACCGGGGAGCTGTTTTTT
TRBD1	TRBJ1-2	NA	TRBV7-9	14	CASSDRDRVYGYTF	TGTGCCAGCAGCGACCGGGACAGGGTCTATGGCTACACCTTC
TRBD1	TRBJ1-4	NA	TRBV4-3	15	CASSQGQGNNEKLFF	TGCGCCAGCAGCCAGGGACAGGGGAATAATGAAAAACTGTTTTTT
NA	TRBJ2-5	NA	TRBV4-1	13	CASGGGSVETQYF	TGCGCCAGCGGGGGCGGGTCGGTAGAGACCCAGTACTTC
NA	TRBJ2-3	NA	TRBV6-5	15	CASSGGVMGTDTQYF	TGTGCCAGCAGTGGAGGGGTAATGGGCACAGATACGCAGTATTTT
NA	TRBJ1-6	NA	TRBV4-1	18	CASSQDLGRGTDNSPLHF	TGCGCCAGCAGCCAAGATCTGGGTAGGGGCACAGACAATTCACCCCTCCACTTT
NA	TRBJ2-6	NA	TRBV29-1	16	CSVEIAGEFGANVLTF	TGCAGCGTTGAAATTGCAGGGGAATTTGGGGCCAACGTCCTGACTTTC
NA	TRBJ1-2	NA	TRBV7-3	15	CASSPGQGMNYGYTF	TGTGCCAGCAGCCCGGGACAAGGGATGAACTATGGCTACACCTTC
NA	TRBJ2-1	NA	TRBV7-9	17	CASSRRFGGGANNEQFF	TGTGCCAGCAGTCGTCGGTTCGGCGGGGGCGCAAACAATGAGCAGTTCTTC
NA	TRBJ1-6	NA	TRBV5-6	14	CASSVGGGRSPLHF	TGTGCCAGCAGCGTCGGTGGGGGCCGGTCACCCCTCCACTTT
NA	TRBJ1-3	NA	TRBV7-8	14	CASFDNRVGNTIYF	TGTGCCAGCTTCGACAACAGGGTTGGAAACACCATATATTTT
NA	TRBJ1-2	NA	TRBV19	11	CASSLYLGYTF	TGTGCCAGTAGTCTCTACTTAGGCTACACCTTC
NA	TRBJ2-3	NA	TRBV14	11	CASSHSGSLYF	TGTGCCAGCAGCCACTCCGGGTCTTTGTATTTT
NA	TRBJ1-1	NA	TRBV11-3	15	CASSPPLAPNTEAFF	TGTGCCAGCAGCCCCCCTCTAGCTCCGAACACTGAAGCTTTCTTT
NA	TRBJ2-6	NA	TRBV11-2	15	CASSSDFSGANVLTF	TGTGCCAGCAGCTCCGACTTTTCTGGGGCCAACGTCCTGACTTTC
TRBD2	TRBJ2-1	NA	TRBV11-3	15	CASSSGLAGAAKQFF	TGTGCCAGCAGCTCTGGACTAGCGGGGGCCGCTAAGCAGTTCTTC
NA	TRBJ1-2	NA	TRBV5-4	14	CASSLGGANYGYTF	TGTGCCAGCAGCTTGGGGGGGGCTAACTATGGCTACACCTTC
NA	TRBJ1-4	NA	TRBV5-1	15	CASSLETGLAEKLFF	TGCGCCAGCAGCTTGGAAACAGGGTTAGCTGAAAAACTGTTTTTT
TRBD1	TRBJ2-1	once	TRBV6-1	15	CASSEPGQAINEQFF	TGTGCCAGCAGTGAACCGGGACAGGCAATCAATGAGCAGTTCTTC
TRBD2	TRBJ2-1	NA	TRBV6-6	16	CASRDSGTSGRNEQFF	TGTGCCAGCAGAGACTCCGGGACTAGCGGGAGGAATGAGCAGTTCTTC
TRBD2	TRBJ2-2	NA	TRBV6-1	17	CASSESSGGANTGELFF	TGTGCCAGCAGTGAATCTAGCGGGGGGGCCAACACCGGGGAGCTGTTTTTT
TRBD1	TRBJ1-1	NA	TRBV4-1	15	CASSPGQGAIAEAFF	TGCGCCAGCAGCCCGGGACAGGGGGCAATCGCTGAAGCTTTCTTT
TRBD1	TRBJ1-1	NA	TRBV2	15	CASSLEGQGNTEAFF	TGTGCCAGCAGTCTCGAGGGACAGGGAAACACTGAAGCTTTCTTT
NA	TRBJ2-3	NA	TRBV7-9	12	CASSTGTDTQYF	TGTGCCAGCAGCACAGGGACAGATACGCAGTATTTT
TRBD1	TRBJ2-1	NA	TRBV9	19	CASSPWGDRGWSSYNEQFF	TGTGCCAGCAGCCCTTGGGGGGACAGGGGGTGGAGCTCCTACAATGAGCAGTTCTTC
TRBD1	TRBJ1-2	NA	TRBV7-2	16	CASSSTPGQGSYGYTF	TGTGCCAGCAGCTCAACCCCGGGACAGGGAAGCTATGGCTACACCTTC
TRBD1	TRBJ2-6	NA	TRBV5-4	14	CASKGASGANVLTF	TGTGCCAGCAAGGGGGCCTCTGGGGCCAACGTCCTGACTTTC
NA	TRBJ2-1	NA	TRBV5-5	18	CASSLAVMGWENYNEQFF	TGTGCCAGCAGCTTGGCCGTAATGGGGTGGGAGAACTACAATGAGCAGTTCTTC
TRBD2	TRBJ2-2	NA	TRBV2	15	CASSRSGGPTGELFF	TGTGCCAGCTCACGGTCGGGGGGGCCGACCGGGGAGCTGTTTTTT
TRBD2	TRBJ2-7	NA	TRBV18	15	CASSPLGLAPGEQYF	TGTGCCAGCTCACCTTTAGGACTAGCCCCCGGCGAGCAGTACTTC
TRBD2	TRBJ2-7	NA	TRBV6-5	14	CASSRTSVSYEQYF	TGTGCCAGCTCTCGGACTAGCGTCTCCTACGAGCAGTACTTC
TRBD1	TRBJ2-5	NA	TRBV18	15	CASSPRTGEQETQYF	TGTGCCAGCTCACCAAGGACAGGGGAGCAAGAGACCCAGTACTTC
NA	TRBJ1-1	few	TRBV13	13	CASSWDTDTEAFF	TGTGCCAGCAGCTGGGACACGGACACTGAAGCTTTCTTT
TRBD2	TRBJ2-7	NA	TRBV11-3	12	CASSTGGYEQYF	TGTGCCAGCTCTACGGGAGGCTACGAGCAGTACTTC
NA	TRBJ2-5	NA	TRBV20-1	11	CSARDEETQYF	TGCAGTGCTAGAGACGAAGAGACCCAGTACTTC
NA	TRBJ2-2	NA	TRBV29-1	14	CSVGGLLNTGELFF	TGCAGCGTGGGTGGACTCCTGAACACCGGGGAGCTGTTTTTT
TRBD1	TRBJ1-1	NA	TRBV11-3	13	CASSFTSTGRAFF	TGTGCCAGCAGCTTTACTTCGACAGGGAGGGCTTTCTTT
TRBD1	TRBJ1-4	NA	TRBV2	15	CASSGTGGINEKLFF	TGTGCCAGCAGTGGAACAGGGGGGATTAATGAAAAACTGTTTTTT
NA	TRBJ2-7	NA	TRBV18	14	CASSPGTTPYEQYF	TGTGCCAGCTCACCAGGGACAACCCCCTACGAGCAGTACTTC
TRBD2	TRBJ2-1	once	TRBV14	18	CASSHRGRAGVILNEQFF	TGTGCCAGCAGCCATAGGGGTAGGGCGGGAGTAATCTTGAATGAGCAGTTCTTC
NA	TRBJ2-5	NA	TRBV7-9	16	CASTVLVGDLQETQYF	TGTGCCAGCACCGTTTTAGTGGGAGACCTCCAAGAGACCCAGTACTTC
TRBD2	TRBJ2-1	NA	TRBV5-4	15	CASSITSGGYNEQFF	TGTGCCAGCAGCATCACTAGCGGGGGTTACAATGAGCAGTTCTTC
TRBD1	TRBJ2-1	once	TRBV7-8	15	CASSSDRGAVNEQFF	TGTGCCAGCAGCTCCGACAGGGGGGCGGTCAATGAGCAGTTCTTC
NA	TRBJ2-1	NA	TRBV14	12	CASSQVYGEQFF	TGTGCCAGCAGCCAAGTGTACGGTGAGCAGTTCTTC
NA	TRBJ1-2	NA	TRBV27	16	CASSLFSDKNPYGYTF	TGTGCCAGCAGTTTATTTTCGGACAAAAACCCGTATGGCTACACCTTC
NA	TRBJ2-2	few	TRBV7-6	14	CASSPTANTGELFF	TGTGCCAGCAGCCCGACAGCGAACACCGGGGAGCTGTTTTTT
TRBD2	TRBJ2-7	NA	TRBV6-1	14	CASISSGRVNEQYF	TGTGCCAGCATCAGTAGCGGGAGGGTCAACGAGCAGTACTTC